What follows describes a single TCR beta chain. The PCR used 60 Vbeta and 13 Jbeta primers. Clones were sequenced by immunoSEQ multiplex PCR, and TCRdb holds only the in-frame ones, with some missing. The sample lists about 190,000 clones, over 65% seen once, with roughly 2.6% in the top ten. The sample belongs to a study of cytomegalovirus exposure and HLA in healthy donors. Between the trimmed V and J ends, which lost 7 bases and 4 bases, there was a span of 8 bases. The germline gives CDR1 MNHEY, CDR2 SVGAGI. The CDR3 covers 12 residues. The chain joins TRBV6-5 to TRBJ1-3, with D hard to call. Sequencing used PBMCs. The sequence was collected from a woman aged 45 to 65 in good health and CMV-seropositive. The CDR3 sequence: CASKGGGNTIYF. The CDR3 coding sequence is TGTGCCAGCAAGGGAGGGGGAAACACCATATATTTT.